These 25 T cell receptor beta chains originate from one sample sequenced in a study of CD8 T cells in ankylosing spondylitis. MiXCR was run by TCRdb on the 5' RACE reads, yielding one entry per CDR3 protein. Altogether around 120,000 distinct CDR3 sequences are present, approximately 9.9% being singletons, with the ten largest covering approximately 3.4%. The sequenced sample was blood, either unsorted or a sorted T cell fraction (not recorded which). The receptors here all came from a male donor with ankylosing spondylitis or in good health (not recorded which).

This clonotype was recorded many times. The genes are TRBV20-1 and TRBJ1-4; TRBD1 aligns across 10 bases. This CDR3 comprises 13 residues. Germline V gene lookup returns CDR1 DFQATT and CDR2 SNEGSKA (reference sequence). V shed 5 bases and J 7 bases; nucleotides not matched to a gene: 4. CDR3 in amino acids: CSAPGQGTEKLFF. The DNA of the CDR3 is TGCAGTGCTCCGGGACAGGGGACTGAAAAACTGTTTTTT.

This chain connects TRBV11-1 to TRBJ1-1; 7 bases are a match to TRBD1. V dropped 2 bases and J dropped 4; count of bases not matched to a gene: 7. The CDR3 is made up of 15 amino acids. CDR1 SGHAT and CDR2 FQDESV come from the germline V gene (reference sequence). In DNA form, the CDR3 reads TGTGCCAGCAGCTTATTGACAGGGTCCAGCACTGAAGCTTTCTTT. The encoded protein is CASSLLTGSSTEAFF. The full variable domain, its missing parts supplied by reference TRBV11-1 and TRBJ1-1, is EAEVAQSPRYKITEKSQAVAFWCDPISGHATLYWYRQILGQGPELLVQFQDESVVDDSQLPKDRFSAERLKGVDSTLKIQPAELGDSAMYLCASSLLTGSSTEAFFGQGTRLTVV.

The chain has TRBV12-3 or TRBV12-4 and TRBJ2-3; no definite D call. V was pared by 8 bases and J by 7 bases, with 13 bases between. The CDR3 consists of 12 residues. The CDR3: CASSPSLYTQYF. For the CDR3, the DNA is TGTGCCAGCTCTCCCAGCTTGTATACGCAGTATTTT.

Ten or more counts support this clonotype. The chain employs TRBV5-1 and TRBJ2-7; TRBD1 or TRBD2 may be the D gene (5 bases each). The CDR3 is made up of 13 amino acids. V lost 2 bases, J lost 3 bases, and 9 bases lay in between. Germline CDR1 and CDR2: SGHRS and YFSETQ. CDR3 region: CASSFGGVYEQYF. DNA for the CDR3: TGCGCCAGCAGCTTTGGGGGAGTCTACGAGCAGTACTTC. Using reference TRBV5-1 and TRBJ2-7 for the parts outside the CDR3, the full variable domain is KAGVTQTPRYLIKTRGQQVTLSCSPISGHRSVSWYQQTPGQGLQFLFEYFSETQRNKGNFPGRFSGRQFSNSRSEMNVSTLELGDSALYLCASSFGGVYEQYFGPGTRLTVT.

There are many counts of this clonotype. The rearrangement uses TRBV7-2 and TRBJ2-5; no clear D. Germline V gene data show CDR1 as SGHTA and CDR2 as FQGNSA. There are 12 residues in the CDR3. Trimming shortened V by 1 base and J by 4 bases, and 4 bases separated the two germline ends. As DNA, the CDR3 is TGTGCCAGCAGCTTAGTGCCAGAGACCCAGTACTTC. Its protein is CASSLVPETQYF.

This clonotype has a count of ten or more. As DNA, the CDR3 is TGTGCCAGCTCACCAAGCCAGGGTAGCACCGGGGAGCTGTTTTTT. Translation: CASSPSQGSTGELFF. The chain is built from TRBV18 and TRBJ2-2; TRBD1 is a possible D gene (5 bases). Germline CDR1 KGHSH, CDR2 LQKENI. This CDR3 region has 15 residues. Trimming stripped 2 bases from V and 4 bases from J, with 11 bases between.

The table lists this clonotype with a few counts. The CDR3 here is CASSQESGVYNEQFF. The CDR3 DNA sequence: TGCGCCAGCAGCCAAGAGTCGGGGGTATACAATGAGCAGTTCTTC. V usage is TRBV4-3 and J usage is TRBJ2-1; D is perhaps TRBD2 (6 bases). The CDR3 extends over 15 amino acids. Deletions cut 0 bases from V and 4 bases from J, with 10 bases between. Per germline, CDR1 LGHNA and CDR2 YSLEER.

This clonotype was recorded at least ten times. The V gene is TRBV5-1, the J gene TRBJ2-2; 10 bases match TRBD2. The trim removed 0 bases at V and 7 bases at J, leaving 3 bases unmatched. CDR1 is SGHRS, CDR2 YFSETQ, per germline. This CDR3 contains 15 residues. The CDR3 sequence: CASSLGTSGVGELFF. The CDR3 bases are TGCGCCAGCAGCTTGGGCACTAGCGGGGTCGGGGAGCTGTTTTTT.

This clonotype was picked up many times. The genes are TRBV7-2 and TRBJ2-7; 10 bases align to TRBD2. The CDR3 totals 15 residues. The V gene end was trimmed by 5 bases and the J gene end by 2 bases; junction bases not matched to a gene: 6. Germline CDR1 and CDR2: SGHTA and FQGNSA. The CDR3 DNA is TGTGCCAGCAGCCCCCGGACTAGCGGAACCTACGAGCAGTACTTC. Amino acid sequence: CASSPRTSGTYEQYF.

This clonotype was seen many times. The V and J genes are TRBV4-3 and TRBJ2-7; the match to TRBD2 covers 9 bases. V trimming: 0 bases; J trimming: 3 bases; junction bases outside the gene matches: 6. CDR1 LGHNA and CDR2 YSLEER come from the germline V gene. The CDR3 length is 16 residues. CDR3 sequence reads: CASSQEPTSGYYEQYF. The CDR3 DNA reads as TGCGCCAGCAGCCAAGAACCGACTAGCGGATACTACGAGCAGTACTTC.

This clonotype was observed at least ten times. The chain joins TRBV7-8 to TRBJ1-5, with D tentatively TRBD1 (5 bases). Germline CDR1 is SGHVS and CDR2 is FQNEAQ. Trimming cost V 1 base and J 1 base, with 8 bases left between them. This CDR3 is 15 amino acids long. CDR3 DNA: TGTGCCAGCAGCTTAGGTGCAGGGAGCAATCAGCCCCAGCATTTT. This gives the protein CASSLGAGSNQPQHF. Variable domain in full (rest from reference TRBV7-8 and TRBJ1-5): GAGVSQSPRYKVAKRGQDVALRCDPISGHVSLFWYQQALGQGPEFLTYFQNEAQLDKSGLPSDRFFAERPEGSVSTLKIQRTQQEDSAVYLCASSLGAGSNQPQHFGDGTRLSIL.

This clonotype was counted only a few times. The chain has TRBV19 and TRBJ2-3; 9 positions agree with TRBD1. V gave up 7 bases and J gave up 5 bases; unmatched junction bases: 13. This CDR3 comprises 16 residues. Germline V gene data show CDR1 as LNHDA and CDR2 as SQIVND (reference sequence). Written as DNA, the CDR3 is TGTGCCAGTAAGACCACAACACAGGGGGCTGGAGATACGCAGTATTTT. It encodes CASKTTTQGAGDTQYF.

This clonotype was counted only a few times. V usage is TRBV5-6 and J usage is TRBJ2-7; TRBD2 is a possible D gene (6 bases). Per germline, CDR1 SGHDT and CDR2 YYEEEE. This CDR3 contains 12 residues. V was trimmed by 1 base and J by 6 bases, leaving 8 bases between them. Here the CDR3 DNA reads TGTGCCAGCAGCTTGTTGGGGGGCGAGCAGTACTTC. Translation gives CASSLLGGEQYF.

The table lists this clonotype with many counts. The chain has TRBV25-1 and TRBJ1-5, with D uncertain. The germline V and J ends were trimmed by 1 base and 5 bases, with 12 bases remaining between them. The CDR3 has 15 amino acids. Germline CDR1 is MGHDK and CDR2 is SYGVNS. In nucleotides, the CDR3 is TGTGCCAGCAGTGAATCGGGCAGGTCTGATCAGCCCCAGCATTTT. Encoded protein: CASSESGRSDQPQHF. The full variable domain, rest sourced from reference TRBV25-1 and TRBJ1-5, is EADIYQTPRYLVIGTGKKITLECSQTMGHDKMYWYQQDPGMELHLIHYSYGVNSTEKGDLSSESTVSRIRTEHFPLTLESARPSHTSQYLCASSESGRSDQPQHFGDGTRLSIL.

This clonotype was observed at least ten times. The V call is TRBV5-1, the J call TRBJ2-2; 12 nucleotides match TRBD2. J was trimmed by 4 bases and V by 3 bases; bases with no gene match: 4. CDR1 and CDR2 from the germline V gene are SGHRS and YFSETQ. The CDR3 covers 16 residues. This CDR3 reads CASSSGLAGITGELFF. The CDR3 nucleotides are TGCGCCAGCAGCTCGGGACTAGCGGGCATCACCGGGGAGCTGTTTTTT.

At least ten counts were recorded for this clonotype. This rearrangement joins TRBV5-1 to TRBJ2-3; 9 positions agree with TRBD2. The V gene's germline CDR1 is SGHRS and CDR2 YFSETQ. This CDR3 is built from 18 residues. Trimming at V came to 0 bases and at J to 3 bases, leaving 11 bases not matched to a gene. CDR3 sequence (DNA): TGCGCCAGCAGCTTGGCCGTTGGAGCGGGAGGCAAGACAGATACGCAGTATTTT. It codes for CASSLAVGAGGKTDTQYF.

The sample holds many counts of this clonotype. This chain connects TRBV4-3 to TRBJ2-1; TRBD1 or TRBD2 may be the D gene (5 bases each). Germline values: CDR1 LGHNA, CDR2 YSLEER. CDR3 size: 17 residues. The ends were cut back, 4 bases at V and 0 bases at J, with 16 bases in the middle. The CDR3 DNA reads as TGCGCCAGCAGCCCGGGGTGGGACCCGAGCTCCTACAATGAGCAGTTCTTC. It is translated as CASSPGWDPSSYNEQFF.

This chain joins TRBV18 and TRBJ1-2; TRBD1 might be the D (6 bases). CDR1 and CDR2 from the germline V gene are KGHSH and LQKENI. This CDR3 comprises 13 residues. Trimming stripped 3 bases from V and 10 bases from J, with 15 bases between. CDR3 protein: CASSPSGGATYTF. The CDR3 nucleotides read TGTGCCAGCTCACCCTCGGGGGGCGCCACCTACACCTTC. Variable domain in full (rest from reference TRBV18 and TRBJ1-2): NAGVMQNPRHLVRRRGQEARLRCSPMKGHSHVYWYRQLPEEGLKFMVYLQKENIIDESGMPKERFSAEFPKEGPSILRIQQVVRGDSAAYFCASSPSGGATYTFGSGTRLTVV.

This clonotype was counted ten times or more. The chain employs TRBV29-1 and TRBJ2-1; no clear D. Per germline, CDR1 SQVTM and CDR2 ANQGSEA. V gave up 6 bases and J gave up 8 bases, with 11 bases separating them. The CDR3 loop spans 11 amino acids. The CDR3 DNA is TGCAGCGTCCAGACGTTGCATGAGCAGTTCTTC. Amino acids: CSVQTLHEQFF.

This clonotype was counted between two and nine times. The chain carries TRBV20-1 and TRBJ2-1, with D maybe TRBD2 (5 bases). V lost 0 bases and J lost 4, with 13 bases in between. CDR3 length equals 15 residues. Germline CDR1 and CDR2: DFQATT and SNEGSKA (reference sequence). The CDR3 DNA sequence: TGCAGTGCTAGAGATCGGGCGGGTCGGTACAATGAGCAGTTCTTC. Its translation is CSARDRAGRYNEQFF.

This rearrangement joins TRBV20-1 to TRBJ2-5; D is unresolved. Deletions cut 1 base from V and 6 bases from J, with 12 bases between. Per the germline V gene, CDR1 is DFQATT and CDR2 is SNEGSKA (reference sequence). The length of the CDR3 is 13 residues. The CDR3 loop reads CSARVGGIQTQYF. The CDR3 region has the DNA TGCAGTGCTAGAGTCGGTGGGATTCAGACCCAGTACTTC.

The chain recombines TRBV10-1 with TRBJ2-1; D gene unclear. V lost 4 bases and J lost 3, with 22 bases in between. Germline values: CDR1 WNHNN, CDR2 SYGVQD (reference sequence). The CDR3 loop spans 18 amino acids. The CDR3, as DNA: TGCGCCAGCAGTGTAAAAAATTGTGATCCGGGCGTCTACAATGAGCAGTTCTTC. Residues: CASSVKNCDPGVYNEQFF.

V usage is TRBV29-1 and J usage is TRBJ2-1; D perhaps matches TRBD2 (7 bases). Trimming pared 3 bases from V and 5 bases from J, leaving 14 bases between. The CDR3 extends over 14 amino acids. CDR1 is SQVTM and CDR2 is ANQGSEA in the germline V gene. Here the CDR3 DNA reads TGCAGCGTTGAGCGGAGGGGGGGGAACAATGAGCAGTTCTTC. Its translation is CSVERRGGNNEQFF.

This clonotype was seen repeatedly, ten times or more. This sequence joins TRBV12-3 or TRBV12-4 and TRBJ2-3; TRBD1 is a possible D gene (6 bases). V lost 3 bases, J lost 2 bases, and 12 bases lay in between. The CDR3 length is 15 residues. The CDR3 loop reads CASSFGTSVTDTQYF. The CDR3 coding sequence is TGTGCCAGCAGTTTCGGGACATCCGTCACAGATACGCAGTATTTT.

As DNA, the CDR3 is TGTGCCAGCAGGTACTACAGGACCTCTGGGGCCAACGTCCTGACTTTC. Protein product: CASRYYRTSGANVLTF. V and J are TRBV2 and TRBJ2-6; D possibly corresponds to TRBD1 (5 bases). Germline V gene lookup returns CDR1 SNHLY and CDR2 FYNNEI. V dropped 6 bases and J dropped 0 bases, with 12 bases sitting between them. The CDR3 has 16 amino acids.